These 18 T cell receptor beta chains share one sample of origin, sequenced in a study of neurological immune-mediated disorders. TCRdb fed the 5' RACE reads into MiXCR, producing one record per CDR3 protein. The data show approximately 82,000 distinct CDR3 sequences, 13% seen once. The time point: longitudinal time-point 2. Sequencing input: PBMCs. Receptors originate from a female donor with HTLV-1-associated myelopathy (HAM/TSP).

This clonotype was recorded once. Possible read error: a much larger clone is one base away. The chain carries TRBV27 and TRBJ2-1; either TRBD1 or TRBD2 may supply D (6 bases each). Germline lookup yields CDR1 MNHEY and CDR2 SMNVEV (reference sequence). CDR3 length: 13 residues. The CDR3 DNA reads TGTGCCAGCAGTTGGGGGGCCTACAATGAGAAGTTCTTC. Its protein is CASSWGAYNEKFF.

This clonotype was counted ten times or more. The rearrangement joins TRBV2 to TRBJ1-6; D unresolved. This CDR3 has 15 amino acids. CDR1 and CDR2 (germline): SNHLY, FYNNEI. V was trimmed by 1 base and J by 7 bases, leaving 11 bases between them. The CDR3 protein is CASSEGVTSNSPLHF. The CDR3 bases are TGTGCCAGCAGTGAAGGGGTAACATCCAATTCACCCCTCCACTTT. Drawing the rest from reference TRBV2 and TRBJ1-6, the complete variable domain is EPEVTQTPSHQVTQMGQEVILRCVPISNHLYFYWYRQILGQKVEFLVSFYNNEISEKSEIFDDQFSVERPDGSNFTLKIRSTKLEDSAMYFCASSEGVTSNSPLHFGNGTRLTVT.

Ten or more counts support this clonotype. The genes are TRBV29-1 and TRBJ2-5, with D unresolved. Germline V gene sequence: CDR1 SQVTM, CDR2 ANQGSEA. The CDR3 has 10 amino acids. V gave up 7 bases and J gave up 1 base, with 4 bases separating them. The CDR3 DNA follows: TGCAGCGCGCTCCAAGAGACCCAGTACTTC. Translation gives CSALQETQYF.

This clonotype was recorded many times. In DNA, the CDR3 is TGCAGTGCCAGGGACTCCTTCCTTAGCAATCAGCCCCAGCATTTT. It encodes CSARDSFLSNQPQHF. V gene TRBV20-1 combines with J gene TRBJ1-5, with a possible D match to TRBD1 (5 bases). In germline, CDR1 is DFQATT, CDR2 SNEGSKA (reference sequence). The ends were cut back, 6 bases at V and 0 bases at J, with 15 bases in the middle. CDR3 length: 15 amino acids.

Ten or more counts support this clonotype. The V and J genes are TRBV6-2 or TRBV6-3 and TRBJ1-5, with 8 positions matching TRBD1. The germline CDR1 and CDR2 sequences are MNHEY and SVGEGT. The CDR3 runs to 15 residues. Trimming removed 5 bases from V and 0 bases from J; junction bases left unmatched: 3. The CDR3 region is CASSPTGVSNQPQHF. The CDR3 region has the DNA TGTGCCAGCAGTCCGACAGGGGTTAGCAATCAGCCCCAGCATTTT.

This clonotype was picked up many times. This CDR3 reads CASSGPGGNYGYTF. The CDR3 DNA follows: TGCGCCAGCAGCGGGCCGGGGGGCAACTATGGCTACACCTTC. The V and J genes are TRBV5-1 and TRBJ1-2; TRBD1 might be the D (6 bases). There are 14 residues in the CDR3. V lost 4 bases and J lost 2, with 12 bases in between. Per the germline V gene, CDR1 is SGHRS and CDR2 is YFSETQ.

This clonotype was counted at least ten times. The genes are TRBV5-1 and TRBJ2-3; a weak D match, TRBD2 (7 bases). There are 15 residues in the CDR3. The germline CDR1 and CDR2 sequences are SGHRS and YFSETQ. Trimming removed 3 bases at V and 4 bases at J, with 15 bases between. The CDR3 sequence: CASSSRGGAADTQYF. The DNA for the CDR3 is TGCGCCAGCAGCTCCCGAGGGGGGGCCGCAGATACGCAGTATTTT.

The chain links TRBV7-9 to TRBJ1-3; D is possibly TRBD1 (6 bases). CDR1 and CDR2 from the germline V gene are SEHNR and FQNEAQ (reference sequence). V lost 1 base to trimming and J lost 0 bases, with 16 bases between them. CDR3 size: 18 residues. The CDR3 DNA follows: TGTGCCAGCAGCTTAGACTGGGGGCAGAAGGACTCTGGAAACACCATATATTTT. Translated: CASSLDWGQKDSGNTIYF.

This clonotype showed up many times. This chain connects TRBV5-1 to TRBJ1-1; possibly TRBD1 for D (5 bases). The CDR3 extends over 18 amino acids. With 0 bases removed from V and 1 base from J, the gap between germline ends came to 19 bases. Looked up from germline, CDR1 is SGHRS and CDR2 is YFSETQ. The CDR3 sequence: CASSLAVGGAGENTEAFF. The CDR3 DNA reads as TGCGCCAGCAGCTTGGCCGTGGGAGGGGCGGGAGAGAACACTGAAGCTTTCTTT.

This clonotype was seen many times. The chain couples TRBV7-8 to TRBJ2-3, with a possible D match to TRBD2 (5 bases). The CDR3 is 14 residues long. Trimming stripped 3 bases from V and 2 bases from J, with 9 bases between. From germline, CDR1 is SGHVS and CDR2 FQNEAQ. CDR3 nucleotide sequence: TGTGCCAGCAGCTTTCGGGAATACACAGATACGCAGTATTTT. It encodes CASSFREYTDTQYF.

The table lists this clonotype with a few counts. The chain recombines TRBV5-1 with TRBJ2-5, with D maybe TRBD1 (6 bases). Germline V lookup: CDR1 SGHRS, CDR2 YFSETQ. V shed 2 bases and J shed 4 bases, with 12 bases lying between them. The CDR3 spans 14 residues. The CDR3 loop reads CASSFNRVGETQYF. The CDR3, as DNA: TGCGCCAGCAGCTTTAACAGGGTAGGAGAGACCCAGTACTTC.

This clonotype has a count of ten or more. The chain has TRBV20-1 and TRBJ2-2; no clear D. This CDR3 has 17 amino acids. From germline, CDR1 is DFQATT and CDR2 SNEGSKA (reference sequence). Deletions cut 2 bases from V and 0 bases from J, with 16 bases between. The CDR3, as DNA: TGCAGTGCTAGAATGTTTTGGGGTTCTGCGAACACCGGGGAGCTGTTTTTT. Residues: CSARMFWGSANTGELFF.

This clonotype occurred many times. The J gene is TRBJ1-1, the V gene TRBV20-1, with D possibly matching TRBD1 (5 bases). The CDR3 length is 13 residues. The V end was cut by 7 bases, the J end by 1 base, with 13 bases between. Germline loops: CDR1 DFQATT, CDR2 SNEGSKA (reference sequence). CDR3 bases: TGCAGTGGTTTTCGGGGGGAGAACACTGAAGCTTTCTTT. It is translated as CSGFRGENTEAFF.

This chain uses TRBV2 with TRBJ2-1; 8 nucleotides align to TRBD1. The V gene's germline CDR1 is SNHLY and CDR2 FYNNEI. The CDR3 runs to 14 residues. Germline trimming cut 6 bases from V and 7 bases from J; bases unmatched to any gene: 8. CDR3 coding DNA: TGTGCCAGCAGGGTTAGGCAGGGGGCGAATGAGCAGTTCTTC. Translated: CASRVRQGANEQFF.

This clonotype was recorded many times. The CDR3 protein is CASSRTSDRGDTQYF. In nucleotides, the CDR3 is TGTGCCAGCAGCCGGACTAGCGATAGGGGGGATACGCAGTATTTT. The genes are TRBV12-3 or TRBV12-4 and TRBJ2-3; 9 bases line up with TRBD2. Trimming at V came to 6 bases and at J to 6 bases, leaving 10 bases not matched to a gene. The CDR3 spans 15 residues.

This clonotype was picked up many times. J is TRBJ2-6 and V is TRBV27, with TRBD2 identical over 8 bases. CDR1 MNHEY and CDR2 SMNVEV come from the germline V gene (reference sequence). CDR3 length: 16 residues. With V trimmed by 3 bases and J by 3 bases, 4 bases remained unmatched. CDR3 in amino acids: CASSLQGTSGANVLTF. The CDR3 DNA sequence: TGTGCCAGCAGTTTGCAGGGGACTAGTGGGGCCAACGTCCTGACTTTC.

This clonotype was recorded many times. The chain is built from TRBV20-1 and TRBJ1-1; D is ambiguous. With 3 bases removed from V and 1 base from J, the gap between germline ends came to 9 bases. The CDR3 runs to 13 residues. Germline CDR1 DFQATT, CDR2 SNEGSKA (reference sequence). This chain's CDR3 is CSARDRKNTEAFF. CDR3 coding DNA: TGCAGTGCTAGGGACCGGAAGAACACTGAAGCTTTCTTT.

This clonotype appeared a few times. The V and J genes are TRBV5-1 and TRBJ2-1; maybe TRBD1 (5 bases). In germline, CDR1 is SGHRS, CDR2 YFSETQ. This CDR3 has 16 residues. Trimming cost V 0 bases and J 8 bases, with 18 bases left between them. Here the CDR3 DNA reads TGCGCCAGCAGCTTGGGGCCCCCCCAGGGCGGCCATGAGCAGTTCTTC. Amino acids: CASSLGPPQGGHEQFF.